This T cell receptor (beta chain) appears in the sequencing data of a study of blood T cells in healthy people across ages. General study results and limits: PBMCs went unsorted, and a conclusive naive versus antigen-experienced comparison was therefore prevented.

In the case of this clonotype: The antigen remains undetermined.

A J-beta primer mix and a sample-barcoded 5' primer were used in a second PCR of roughly 6 to 12 cycles. Via MiXCR, TCRdb re-called the 5' RACE reads, giving one row per CDR3 protein. The table includes about 760,000 distinct CDR3 sequences, 20% to 25% detected once. Deletions cut 2 bases from V and 5 bases from J, with 3 bases between. The CDR3 has 11 residues. Germline V gives CDR1 DFQATT, CDR2 SNEGSKA (reference sequence). The sample was also reused in another study, on T cells of mothers and their children.

Sequenced input: blood. The sequence derives from a boy between 10 and 17 years old in good health. The V gene is TRBV20-1, the J gene TRBJ1-4, with D uncertain. CDR3 sequence (DNA): TGCAGTGCTAGAAGGAATGAAAAACTGTTTTTT. Translating gives CSARRNEKLFF.